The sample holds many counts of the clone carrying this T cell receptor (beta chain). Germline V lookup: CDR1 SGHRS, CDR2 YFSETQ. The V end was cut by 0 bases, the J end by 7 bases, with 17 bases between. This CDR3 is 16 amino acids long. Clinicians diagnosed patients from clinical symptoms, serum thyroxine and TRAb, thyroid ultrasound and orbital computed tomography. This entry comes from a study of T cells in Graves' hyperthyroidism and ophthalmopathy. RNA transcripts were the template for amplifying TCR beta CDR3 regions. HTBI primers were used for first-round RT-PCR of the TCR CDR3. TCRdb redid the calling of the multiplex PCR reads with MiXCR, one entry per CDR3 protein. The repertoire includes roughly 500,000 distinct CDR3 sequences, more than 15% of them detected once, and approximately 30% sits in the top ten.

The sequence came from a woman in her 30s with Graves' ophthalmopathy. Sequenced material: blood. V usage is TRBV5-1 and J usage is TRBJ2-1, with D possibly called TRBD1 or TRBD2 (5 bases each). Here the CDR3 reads CASSLDGQGVSNEQFF. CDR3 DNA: TGCGCCAGCAGCTTGGATGGGCAGGGAGTATCGAATGAGCAGTTCTTC.